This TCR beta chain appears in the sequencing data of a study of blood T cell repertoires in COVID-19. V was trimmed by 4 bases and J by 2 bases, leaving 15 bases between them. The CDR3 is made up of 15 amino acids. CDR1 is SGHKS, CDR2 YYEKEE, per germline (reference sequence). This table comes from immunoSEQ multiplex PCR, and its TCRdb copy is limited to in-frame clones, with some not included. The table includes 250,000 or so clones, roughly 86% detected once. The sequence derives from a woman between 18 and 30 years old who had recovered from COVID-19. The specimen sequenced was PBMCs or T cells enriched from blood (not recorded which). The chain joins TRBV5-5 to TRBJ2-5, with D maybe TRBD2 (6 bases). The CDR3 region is CASSPGDPGQETQYF. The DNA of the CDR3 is TGTGCCAGCAGCCCGGGGGACCCCGGACAAGAGACCCAGTACTTC.